The rows below give T cell receptor beta chains drawn from one sample of a study of identical twins. TCRdb ran MiXCR on the 5' RACE reads and lists one entry per CDR3 protein. The top ten hold 4% to 5% of the sample, which has under 300,000 distinct CDR3 sequences, about 12% seen once. The same data also contributed to another study, on yellow fever vaccine responses in identical twins.

Source material: memory (CD45RO+) T cells sorted from blood. The receptors shown here come from a woman aged 18 to 35 in good health. CDR3s leave out the opening cysteine and the closing phenylalanine or tryptophan. Clone size is shown for a subset of rows, as once, few, many or a class of expanded clone.

size	V	J	CDR3
many	TRBV5-6	TRBJ2-7	ASSLAGAGHYEQY
few	TRBV6-5	TRBJ1-4	ASSYTGTSGGKLF
few	TRBV7-6	TRBJ2-7	ASSLNPAGYEQY
few	TRBV29-1	TRBJ2-7	SVEGGYEQY
few	TRBV4-2	TRBJ1-5	ASSQGLTDTSNQPQH
-	TRBV7-8	TRBJ2-2	ASSLGARRATGELF
few	TRBV29-1	TRBJ2-2	SVRRVTNTGELF
many	TRBV6-1	TRBJ2-7	ASSPLEDGITDEQY
-	TRBV7-2	TRBJ1-5	ASSPYSNQPQH
few	TRBV29-1	TRBJ2-3	SAWTSGRATDTQY
many	TRBV10-3	TRBJ1-1	AISVGGNGGLTEAF
-	TRBV5-1	TRBJ1-3	ASSRDRSNGITIY
-	TRBV20-1	TRBJ1-2	SARNMNYGYT
few	TRBV11-2	TRBJ2-3	ASSNTGRGDTQY
many	TRBV7-2	TRBJ2-7	ASSSMRGQGAHEQY
few	TRBV28	TRBJ2-4	ASSLTSVKNIQY
few	TRBV4-3	TRBJ2-7	ASSRTSGVYEQY
-	TRBV12-3/TRBV12-4	TRBJ2-7	ASRPAGANEQY
few	TRBV6-1	TRBJ2-3	ASSPKGASTQY
many	TRBV7-2	TRBJ1-4	ASSRTGGAGEKLF
many	TRBV12-3/TRBV12-4	TRBJ2-7	ASSPPRPSYEQY
few	TRBV20-1	TRBJ2-1	SASPPWERYNEQF
few	TRBV7-7	TRBJ2-2	ASSVTSTGELF
-	TRBV9	TRBJ1-2	ASSATVGGYT
-	TRBV6-1	TRBJ2-7	ASQGGGTGGAEQY
many	TRBV7-7	TRBJ2-2	ASSLVAGTGELF